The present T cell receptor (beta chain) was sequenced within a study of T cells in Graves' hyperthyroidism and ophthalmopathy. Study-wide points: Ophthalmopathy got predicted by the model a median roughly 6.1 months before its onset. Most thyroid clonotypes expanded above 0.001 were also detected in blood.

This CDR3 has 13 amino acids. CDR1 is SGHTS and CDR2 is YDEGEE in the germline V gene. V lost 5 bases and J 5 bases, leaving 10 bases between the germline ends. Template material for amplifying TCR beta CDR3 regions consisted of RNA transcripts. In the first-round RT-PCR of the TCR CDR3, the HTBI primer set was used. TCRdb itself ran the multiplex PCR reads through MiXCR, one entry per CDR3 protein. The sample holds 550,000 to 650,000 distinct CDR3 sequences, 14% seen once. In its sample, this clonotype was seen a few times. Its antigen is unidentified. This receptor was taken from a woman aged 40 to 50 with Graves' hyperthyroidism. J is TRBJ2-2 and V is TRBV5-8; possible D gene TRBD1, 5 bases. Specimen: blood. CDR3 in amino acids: CASRIDRTGELFF. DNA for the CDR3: TGTGCCAGCAGAATAGACAGAACCGGGGAGCTGTTTTTT.